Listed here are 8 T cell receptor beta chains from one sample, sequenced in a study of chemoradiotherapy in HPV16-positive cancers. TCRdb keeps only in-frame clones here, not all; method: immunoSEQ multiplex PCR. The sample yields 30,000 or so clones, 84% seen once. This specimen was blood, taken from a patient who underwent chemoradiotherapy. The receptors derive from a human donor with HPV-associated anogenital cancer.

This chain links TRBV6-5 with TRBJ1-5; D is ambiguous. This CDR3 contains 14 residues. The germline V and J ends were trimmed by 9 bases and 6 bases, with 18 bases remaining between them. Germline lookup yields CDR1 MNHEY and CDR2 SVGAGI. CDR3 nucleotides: TGTGCCAGATACCGACGGTCGGCTGGTCAGCCCCAGCATTTT. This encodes CARYRRSAGQPQHF.

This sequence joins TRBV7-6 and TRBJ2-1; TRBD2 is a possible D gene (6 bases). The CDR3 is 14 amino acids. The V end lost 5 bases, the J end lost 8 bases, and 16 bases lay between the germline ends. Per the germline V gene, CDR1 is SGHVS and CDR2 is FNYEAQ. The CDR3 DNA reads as TGTGCCAGCAGCCAATTCGGAGGGTCGGATGAGCAGTTCTTC. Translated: CASSQFGGSDEQFF.

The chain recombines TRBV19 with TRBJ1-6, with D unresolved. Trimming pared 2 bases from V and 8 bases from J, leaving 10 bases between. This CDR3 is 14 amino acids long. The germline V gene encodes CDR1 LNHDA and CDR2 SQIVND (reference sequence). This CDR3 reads CASSIQGMDSPLHF. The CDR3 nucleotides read TGTGCCAGTAGTATACAAGGGATGGATTCACCCCTCCACTTT.

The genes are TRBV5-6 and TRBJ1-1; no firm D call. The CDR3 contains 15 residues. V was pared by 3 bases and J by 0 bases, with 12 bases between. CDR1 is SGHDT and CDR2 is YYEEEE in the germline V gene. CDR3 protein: CASSSAGIMNTEAFF. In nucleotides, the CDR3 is TGTGCCAGCAGCTCTGCCGGGATAATGAACACTGAAGCTTTCTTT.

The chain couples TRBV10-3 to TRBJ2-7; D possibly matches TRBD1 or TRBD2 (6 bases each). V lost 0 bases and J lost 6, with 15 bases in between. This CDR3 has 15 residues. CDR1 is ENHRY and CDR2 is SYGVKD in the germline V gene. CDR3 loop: CAISESGGAISEQYF. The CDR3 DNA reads TGTGCCATCAGTGAGTCGGGGGGCGCGATCAGCGAGCAGTACTTC.

The CDR3 loop is CASSQVEGGLPEGYTF. The CDR3 DNA follows: TGCGCCAGCAGCCAAGTGGAAGGGGGGCTCCCGGAGGGCTACACCTTC. This chain uses TRBV4-1 with TRBJ1-2; D may be TRBD1 (6 bases). Trimming shortened V by 1 base and J by 8 bases, and 20 bases separated the two germline ends. CDR1 is MGHRA, CDR2 YSYEKL, per germline. The CDR3 has 16 residues.

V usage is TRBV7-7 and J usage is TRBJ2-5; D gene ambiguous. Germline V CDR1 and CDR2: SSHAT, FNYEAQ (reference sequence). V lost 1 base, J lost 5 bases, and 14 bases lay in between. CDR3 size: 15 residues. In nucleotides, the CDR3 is TGTGCCAGCAGCTTAGAGCATTCACCTGCGGAGACCCAGTACTTC. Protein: CASSLEHSPAETQYF.

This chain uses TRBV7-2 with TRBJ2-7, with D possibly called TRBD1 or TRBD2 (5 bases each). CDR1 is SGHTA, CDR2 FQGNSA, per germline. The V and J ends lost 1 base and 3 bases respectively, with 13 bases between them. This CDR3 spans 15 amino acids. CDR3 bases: TGTGCCAGCAGCTTAGGGGGCCTAGCAGGCTACGAGCAGTACGTC. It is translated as CASSLGGLAGYEQYV.